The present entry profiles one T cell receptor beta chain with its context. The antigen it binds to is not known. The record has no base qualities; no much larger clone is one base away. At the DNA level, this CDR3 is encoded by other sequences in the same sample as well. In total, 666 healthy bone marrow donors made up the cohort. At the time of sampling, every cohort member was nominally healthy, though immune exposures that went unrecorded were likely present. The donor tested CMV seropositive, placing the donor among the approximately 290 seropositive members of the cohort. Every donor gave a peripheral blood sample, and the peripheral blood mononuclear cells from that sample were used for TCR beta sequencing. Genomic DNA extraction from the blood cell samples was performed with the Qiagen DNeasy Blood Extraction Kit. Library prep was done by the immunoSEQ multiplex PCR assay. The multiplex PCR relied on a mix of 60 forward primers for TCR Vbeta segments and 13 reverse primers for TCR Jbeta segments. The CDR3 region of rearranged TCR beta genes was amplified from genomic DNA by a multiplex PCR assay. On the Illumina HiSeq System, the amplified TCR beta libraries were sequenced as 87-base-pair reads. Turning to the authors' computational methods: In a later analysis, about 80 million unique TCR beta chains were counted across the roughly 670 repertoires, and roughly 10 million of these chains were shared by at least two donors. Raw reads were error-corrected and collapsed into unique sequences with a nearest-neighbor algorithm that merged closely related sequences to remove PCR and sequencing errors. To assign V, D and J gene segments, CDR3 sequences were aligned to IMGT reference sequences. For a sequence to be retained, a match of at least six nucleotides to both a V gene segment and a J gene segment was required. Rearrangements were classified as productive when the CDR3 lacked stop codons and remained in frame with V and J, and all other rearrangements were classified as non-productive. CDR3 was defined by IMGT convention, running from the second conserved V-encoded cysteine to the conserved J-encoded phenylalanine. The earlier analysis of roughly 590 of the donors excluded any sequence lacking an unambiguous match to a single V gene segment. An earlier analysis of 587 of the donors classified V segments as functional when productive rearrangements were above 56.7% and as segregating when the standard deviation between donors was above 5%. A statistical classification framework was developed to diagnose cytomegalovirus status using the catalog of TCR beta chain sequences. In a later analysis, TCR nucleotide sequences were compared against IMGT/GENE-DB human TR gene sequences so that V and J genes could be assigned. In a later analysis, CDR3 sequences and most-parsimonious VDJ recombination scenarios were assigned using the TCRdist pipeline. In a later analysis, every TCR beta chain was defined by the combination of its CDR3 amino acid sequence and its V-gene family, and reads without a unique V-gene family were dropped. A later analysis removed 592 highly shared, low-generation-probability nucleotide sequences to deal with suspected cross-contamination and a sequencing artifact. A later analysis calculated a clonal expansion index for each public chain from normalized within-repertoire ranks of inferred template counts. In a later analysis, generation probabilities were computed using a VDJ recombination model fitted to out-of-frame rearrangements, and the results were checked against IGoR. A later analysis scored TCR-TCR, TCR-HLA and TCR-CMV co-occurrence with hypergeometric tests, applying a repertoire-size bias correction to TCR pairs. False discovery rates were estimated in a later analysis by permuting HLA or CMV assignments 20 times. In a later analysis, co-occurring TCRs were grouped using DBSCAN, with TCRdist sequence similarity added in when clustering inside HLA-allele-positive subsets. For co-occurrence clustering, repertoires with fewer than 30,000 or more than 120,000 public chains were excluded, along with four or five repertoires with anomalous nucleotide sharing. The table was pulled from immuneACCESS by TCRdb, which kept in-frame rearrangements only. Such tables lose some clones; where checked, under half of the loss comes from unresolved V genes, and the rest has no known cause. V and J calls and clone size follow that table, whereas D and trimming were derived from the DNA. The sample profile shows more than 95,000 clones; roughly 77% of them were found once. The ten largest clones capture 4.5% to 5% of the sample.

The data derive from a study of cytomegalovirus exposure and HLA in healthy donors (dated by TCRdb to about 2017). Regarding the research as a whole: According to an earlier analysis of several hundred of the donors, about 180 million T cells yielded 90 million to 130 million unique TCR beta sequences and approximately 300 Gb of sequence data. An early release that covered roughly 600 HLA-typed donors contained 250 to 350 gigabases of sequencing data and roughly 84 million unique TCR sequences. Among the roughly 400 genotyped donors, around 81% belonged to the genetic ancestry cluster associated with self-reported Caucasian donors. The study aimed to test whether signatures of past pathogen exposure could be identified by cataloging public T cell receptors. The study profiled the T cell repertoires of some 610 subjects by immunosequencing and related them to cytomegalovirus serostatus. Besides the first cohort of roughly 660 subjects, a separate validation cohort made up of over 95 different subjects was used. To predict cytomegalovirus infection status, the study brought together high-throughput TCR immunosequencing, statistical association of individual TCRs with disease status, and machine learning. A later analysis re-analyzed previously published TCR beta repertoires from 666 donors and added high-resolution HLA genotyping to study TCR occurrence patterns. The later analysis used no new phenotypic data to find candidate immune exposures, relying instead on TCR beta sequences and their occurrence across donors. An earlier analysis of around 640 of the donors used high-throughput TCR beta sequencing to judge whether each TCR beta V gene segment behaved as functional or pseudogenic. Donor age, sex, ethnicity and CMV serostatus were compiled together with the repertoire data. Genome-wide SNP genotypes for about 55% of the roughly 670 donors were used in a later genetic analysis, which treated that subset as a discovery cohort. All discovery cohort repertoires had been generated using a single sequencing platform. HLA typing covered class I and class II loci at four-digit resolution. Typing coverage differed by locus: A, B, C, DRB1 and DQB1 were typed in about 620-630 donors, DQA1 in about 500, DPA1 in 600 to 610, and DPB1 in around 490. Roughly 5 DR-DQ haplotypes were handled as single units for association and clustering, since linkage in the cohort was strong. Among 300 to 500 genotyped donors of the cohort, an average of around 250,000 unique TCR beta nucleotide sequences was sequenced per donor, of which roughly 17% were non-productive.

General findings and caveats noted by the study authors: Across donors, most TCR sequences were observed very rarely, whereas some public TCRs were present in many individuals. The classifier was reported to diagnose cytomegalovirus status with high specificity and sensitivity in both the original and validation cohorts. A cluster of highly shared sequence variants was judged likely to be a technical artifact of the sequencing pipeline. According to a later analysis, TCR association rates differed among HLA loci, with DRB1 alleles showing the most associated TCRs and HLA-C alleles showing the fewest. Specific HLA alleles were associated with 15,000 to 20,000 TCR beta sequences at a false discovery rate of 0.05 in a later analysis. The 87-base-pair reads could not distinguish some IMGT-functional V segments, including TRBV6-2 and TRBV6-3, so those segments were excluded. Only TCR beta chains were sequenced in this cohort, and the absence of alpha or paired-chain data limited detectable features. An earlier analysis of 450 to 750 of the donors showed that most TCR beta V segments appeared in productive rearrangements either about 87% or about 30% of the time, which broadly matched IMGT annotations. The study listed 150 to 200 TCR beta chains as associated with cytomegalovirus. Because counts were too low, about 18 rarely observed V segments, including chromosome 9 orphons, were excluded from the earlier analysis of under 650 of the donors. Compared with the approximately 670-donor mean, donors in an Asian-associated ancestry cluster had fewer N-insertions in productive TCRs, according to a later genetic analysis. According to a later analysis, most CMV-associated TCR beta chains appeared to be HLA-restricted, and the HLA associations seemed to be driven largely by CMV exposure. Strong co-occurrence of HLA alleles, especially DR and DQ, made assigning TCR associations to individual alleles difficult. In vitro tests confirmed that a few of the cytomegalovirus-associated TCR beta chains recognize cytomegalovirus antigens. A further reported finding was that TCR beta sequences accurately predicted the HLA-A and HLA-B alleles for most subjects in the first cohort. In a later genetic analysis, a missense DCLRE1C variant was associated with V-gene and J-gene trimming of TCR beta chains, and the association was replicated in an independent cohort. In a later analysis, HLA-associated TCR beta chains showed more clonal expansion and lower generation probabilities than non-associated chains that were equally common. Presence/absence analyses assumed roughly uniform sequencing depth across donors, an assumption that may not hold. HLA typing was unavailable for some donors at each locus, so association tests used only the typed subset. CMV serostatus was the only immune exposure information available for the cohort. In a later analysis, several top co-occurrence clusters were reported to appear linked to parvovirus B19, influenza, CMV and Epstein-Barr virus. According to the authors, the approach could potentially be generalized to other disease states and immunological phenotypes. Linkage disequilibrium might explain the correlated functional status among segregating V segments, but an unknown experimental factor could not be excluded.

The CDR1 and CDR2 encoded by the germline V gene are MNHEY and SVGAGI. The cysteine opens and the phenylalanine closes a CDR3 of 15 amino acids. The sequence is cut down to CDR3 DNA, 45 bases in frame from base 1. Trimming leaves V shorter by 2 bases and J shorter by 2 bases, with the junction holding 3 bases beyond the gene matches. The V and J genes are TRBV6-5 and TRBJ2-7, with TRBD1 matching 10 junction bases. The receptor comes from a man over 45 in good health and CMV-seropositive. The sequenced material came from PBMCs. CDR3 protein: CASSYAGTGAYEQYF. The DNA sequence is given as TGTGCCAGCAGTTACGCAGGGACAGGGGCCTACGAGCAGTACTTC.